The sequence of this T cell receptor (beta chain) was determined in a study of blood T cell repertoires in COVID-19. Across the whole study: Both acute and convalescent COVID-19 samples were obtained from the United States, Italy and Spain. T cells, B-cell-depleted T cells, or PBMCs provided the cDNA or gDNA that served as material.

V shed 1 base and J shed 6 bases, with 12 bases lying between them. Germline assignment: CDR1 SQVTM and CDR2 ANQGSEA. This CDR3 has 13 residues. As handled by the study authors: Researchers report that nucleated cell counts were estimated from reference gene primer amplification. Only in-frame clones appear in the TCRdb table, and some are missing; sequencing was by immunoSEQ multiplex PCR. Clonal size and the V and J genes are those of that table, whereas D and trimming came from the DNA. This repertoire shows around 140,000 clones, over 75% found once; its top ten account for less than 2%. Sequencing was carried out using peripheral blood. The TCR originated in a man between 65 and 79 years old with acute or convalescent COVID-19. The chain combines TRBV29-1 with TRBJ1-2; TRBD1 might be the D (6 bases). The CDR3 DNA reads as TGCAGCGTTGAAGGCGGCACAGGGAATGGCTACACCTTC. Its translation: CSVEGGTGNGYTF.